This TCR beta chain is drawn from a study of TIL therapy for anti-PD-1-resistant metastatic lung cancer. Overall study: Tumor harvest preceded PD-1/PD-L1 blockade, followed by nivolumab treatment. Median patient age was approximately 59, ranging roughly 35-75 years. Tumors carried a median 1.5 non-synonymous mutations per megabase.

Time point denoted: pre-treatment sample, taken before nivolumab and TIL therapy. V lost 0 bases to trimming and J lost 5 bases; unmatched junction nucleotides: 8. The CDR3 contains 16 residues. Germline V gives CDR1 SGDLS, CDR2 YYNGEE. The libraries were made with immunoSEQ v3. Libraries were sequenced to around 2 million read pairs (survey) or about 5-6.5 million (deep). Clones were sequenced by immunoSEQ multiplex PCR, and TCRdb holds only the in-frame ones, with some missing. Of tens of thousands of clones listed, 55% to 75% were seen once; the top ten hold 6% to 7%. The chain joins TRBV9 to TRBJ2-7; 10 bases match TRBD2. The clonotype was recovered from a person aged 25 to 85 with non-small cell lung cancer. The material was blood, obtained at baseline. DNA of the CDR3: TGTGCCAGCAGCGTAGAGGGGCTAGCGGGAGTTAACGAGCAGTACTTC. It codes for CASSVEGLAGVNEQYF.